This T cell receptor (beta chain) originates from a study of cytomegalovirus exposure and HLA in healthy donors. The V gene lost 0 bases and the J gene lost 6 bases, with 11 bases spanning the gap. Germline loops: CDR1 KGHSH, CDR2 LQKENI. This CDR3 contains 14 residues. A multiplex PCR was run with 60 Vbeta primers and 13 Jbeta primers. Original processing methods: A follow-up analysis tallied about 80 million unique TCR beta chains, about 10 million shared. Only in-frame clones appear in the TCRdb table, and some are missing; sequencing was by immunoSEQ multiplex PCR. V, J and clone size reflect that table, while D and trimming were determined from the DNA. The table shows roughly 100,000 clones, with about 83% occurring only once.

Input material: PBMCs. The sequence was obtained from a female donor in good health and CMV-seropositive. The V call is TRBV18, the J call TRBJ1-2, with unresolved D. CDR3 bases: TGTGCCAGCTCACCACCGCCGGGGAGGGATGGCTACACCTTC. This sequence encodes CASSPPPGRDGYTF.